One TCR beta chain is described in this entry. No antigen is known for it. TCRdb ran MiXCR on the 5' RACE reads and lists one entry per CDR3 protein. The data contain approximately 300,000 distinct CDR3 sequences, less than 20% of them singletons. These data belong to a study of T-cell memory formation after mild COVID-19. Study-wide context: Largely, the TCR clusters proved donor specific. Overall study findings and caveats: Memory from before infection featured some responding clones, which suggests cross-reactive memory joined. Most CD4+ clones that shrank were in CM and EM, while CD8+ ones turned up in EMRA. CD4+ bias marked clones expanding day 15 to 37, unlike balanced contracting clones.

The CDR3 runs to 15 residues. CDR1 and CDR2 from the germline V gene are SGHTA and FQGNSA. V gave up 8 bases and J gave up 5 bases, with 21 bases separating them. The clonotype was recovered from a man between 18 and 35 years old who had mild COVID-19 (a few samples of this study predate the infection). Cell type and time point are not known. The chain couples TRBV7-2 to TRBJ1-2, with D unresolved. The sample comprised PBMCs or a T cell subset sorted from them (not recorded which). CDR3 sequence (DNA): TGTGCCAGCTGCCCCTCGCCGGCAGGCGGATATGGCTACACCTTC. Translating gives CASCPSPAGGYGYTF.